The next 3 T cell receptor beta chains were all read from a single sample in a study of shared clonotypes between healthy human individuals. Terminally differentiated effector memory CD45RA+ cells were excluded by CCR7 positive selection of CD45RO-negative cells. Assay: immunoSEQ multiplex PCR; the TCRdb copy retains only in-frame clones and omits some. This sample has approximately 740,000 clones, with 80% to 95% found just once. Sequenced: naive CD8+ T cells sorted from blood. These receptors were collected from a young man in good health.

The chain carries TRBV5-6 and TRBJ2-5; 9 nucleotides match TRBD1. This CDR3 is 13 amino acids long. V lost 4 bases and J lost 3; bases outside the gene matches: 1. Germline V gene lookup returns CDR1 SGHDT and CDR2 YYEEEE. The CDR3 DNA sequence: TGTGCCAGCAGCCGGACAGGGGAAGAGACCCAGTACTTC. It encodes CASSRTGEETQYF.

This chain joins TRBV7-9 and TRBJ2-5; D remains unclear. Germline values: CDR1 SEHNR, CDR2 FQNEAQ (reference sequence). This CDR3 spans 10 amino acids. V gave up 5 bases and J gave up 8 bases, with 6 bases separating them. CDR3 residues: CASSQDTQYF. In nucleotides, the CDR3 is TGTGCCAGCAGCCAGGACACCCAGTACTTC. The entire variable domain, with the rest obtained from reference TRBV7-9 and TRBJ2-5, is as follows: DTGVSQNPRHKITKRGQNVTFRCDPISEHNRLYWYRQTLGQGPEFLTYFQNEAQLEKSRLLSDRFSAERPKGSFSTLEIQRTEQGDSAMYLCASSQDTQYFGPGTRLLVL.

Turning to this clone: This CDR3 is also generated by other DNA sequences in the sample. V is TRBV7-6 and J is TRBJ2-1; TRBD2 matches 11 bases. Germline V gives CDR1 SGHVS, CDR2 FNYEAQ. The V and J ends lost 5 bases and 4 bases, in that order; junction bases with no gene match: 4. The CDR3 has 15 amino acids. The CDR3 reads CASSPGLAEYNEQFF. The DNA for the CDR3 is TGTGCCAGCAGCCCGGGACTAGCGGAGTACAATGAGCAGTTCTTC.